Ten or more counts support the clone carrying this T cell receptor beta chain. Its antigen is still unknown. Germline V gene data show CDR1 as SGHTA and CDR2 as FQGNSA. The CDR3 is made up of 15 amino acids. V lost 6 bases, J lost 1 base, and 5 bases stayed unmatched. This entry comes from a study of T cell repertoires in cytomegalovirus infection. Turning to the study itself: Public signatures in TCR beta pointed to CMV infection and matching HLA type. The study's findings and limits: The response measured ex vivo was dominated by TCR beta clonotypes (HLA-C-restricted and CMV-specific). Cumulative frequency (of public TCR beta family members) identified carriers of CMV plus the relevant HLA.

TCRdb processed the reads anew with MiXCR; each CDR3 protein has one entry. Of approximately 250,000 distinct CDR3 sequences detected, roughly an eighth appear once; the ten largest clones hold around 1.6%. The chain joins TRBV7-2 to TRBJ2-7, with TRBD2 identical over 11 bases. Sequencing used PBMCs. The receptor comes from a human donor in good health (CMV status not recorded). Some clones in this sample may be carry-over from other donors' samples. The CDR3 DNA reads as TGTGCCAGCAGGCCCGGGACTAGCGGTTCCTACGAGCAGTACTTC. This encodes CASRPGTSGSYEQYF.